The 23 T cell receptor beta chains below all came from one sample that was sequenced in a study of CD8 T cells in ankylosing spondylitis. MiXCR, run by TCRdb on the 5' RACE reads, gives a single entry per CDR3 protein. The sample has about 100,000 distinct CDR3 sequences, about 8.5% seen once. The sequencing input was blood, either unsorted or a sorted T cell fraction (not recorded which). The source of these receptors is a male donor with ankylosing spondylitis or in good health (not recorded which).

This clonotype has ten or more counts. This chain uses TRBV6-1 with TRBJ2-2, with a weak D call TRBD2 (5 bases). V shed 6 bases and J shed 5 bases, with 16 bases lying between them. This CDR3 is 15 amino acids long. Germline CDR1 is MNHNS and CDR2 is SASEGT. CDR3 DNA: TGTGCCAGCAGATCCGGACTCACCCGGACCGGGGAGCTGTTTTTT. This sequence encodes CASRSGLTRTGELFF.

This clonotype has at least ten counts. CDR3 nucleotides: TGCGCCAGCAGCTTGGCCCGGTGGCGGGGGAACACTGAAGCTTTCTTT. Translated, it gives CASSLARWRGNTEAFF. The rearrangement uses TRBV5-1 and TRBJ1-1; no clear D. CDR3 size: 16 residues. Trimming stripped 0 bases from V and 1 base from J, with 13 bases between. Per germline, CDR1 SGHRS and CDR2 YFSETQ.

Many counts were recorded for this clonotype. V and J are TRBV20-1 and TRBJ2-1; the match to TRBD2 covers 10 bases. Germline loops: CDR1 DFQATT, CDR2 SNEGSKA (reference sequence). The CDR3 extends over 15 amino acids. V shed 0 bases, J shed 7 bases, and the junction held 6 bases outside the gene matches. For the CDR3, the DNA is TGCAGTGCTAGAGACCCCTTAGCGGGAGGAAATGAGCAGTTCTTC. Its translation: CSARDPLAGGNEQFF.

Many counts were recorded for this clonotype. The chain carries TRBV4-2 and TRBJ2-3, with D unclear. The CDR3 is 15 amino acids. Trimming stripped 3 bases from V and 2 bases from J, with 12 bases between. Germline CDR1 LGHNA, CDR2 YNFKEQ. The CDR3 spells CASSQGKGFTDTQYF. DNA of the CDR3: TGTGCCAGCAGCCAGGGGAAGGGATTCACAGATACGCAGTATTTT.

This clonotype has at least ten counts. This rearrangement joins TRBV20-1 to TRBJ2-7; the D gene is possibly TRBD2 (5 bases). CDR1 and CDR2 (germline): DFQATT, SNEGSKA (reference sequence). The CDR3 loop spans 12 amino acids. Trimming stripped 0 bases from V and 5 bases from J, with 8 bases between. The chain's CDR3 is CSAREAGDEQYF. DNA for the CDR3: TGCAGTGCTAGAGAGGCGGGCGACGAGCAGTACTTC.

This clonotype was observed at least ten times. This CDR3 reads CASSLVAGAKDTQYF. DNA of the CDR3: TGTGCCAGCAGCTTAGTTGCGGGGGCCAAAGATACGCAGTATTTT. This sequence joins TRBV7-2 and TRBJ2-3; TRBD2 might be the D (7 bases). Germline loops: CDR1 SGHTA, CDR2 FQGNSA. V gave up 1 base and J gave up 5 bases, with 13 bases separating them. This CDR3 is built from 15 residues.

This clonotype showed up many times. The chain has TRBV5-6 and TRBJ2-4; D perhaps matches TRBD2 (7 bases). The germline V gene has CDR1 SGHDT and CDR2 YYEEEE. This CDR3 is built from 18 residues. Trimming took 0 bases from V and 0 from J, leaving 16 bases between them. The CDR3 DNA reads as TGTGCCAGCAGCTTGGAGGGGGGGCCGGATGTAGCCAAAAACATTCAGTACTTC. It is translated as CASSLEGGPDVAKNIQYF. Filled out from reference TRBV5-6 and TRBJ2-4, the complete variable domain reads DAGVTQSPTHLIKTRGQQVTLRCSPKSGHDTVSWYQQALGQGPQFIFQYYEEEERQRGNFPDRFSGHQFPNYSSELNVNALLLGDSALYLCASSLEGGPDVAKNIQYFGAGTRLSVL.

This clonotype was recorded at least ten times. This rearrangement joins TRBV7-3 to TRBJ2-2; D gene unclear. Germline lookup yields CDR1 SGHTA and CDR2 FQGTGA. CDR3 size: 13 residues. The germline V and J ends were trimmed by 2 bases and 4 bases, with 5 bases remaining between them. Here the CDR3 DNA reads TGTGCCAGCAGCTTACATTCCACCGGGGAGCTGTTTTTT. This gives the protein CASSLHSTGELFF.

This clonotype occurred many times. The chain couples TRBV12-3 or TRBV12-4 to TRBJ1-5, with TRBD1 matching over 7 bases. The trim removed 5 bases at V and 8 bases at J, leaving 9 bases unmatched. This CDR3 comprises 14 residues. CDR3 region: CASSPRGGAKPQHF. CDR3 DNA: TGTGCCAGCAGTCCTCGAGGGGGCGCGAAGCCCCAGCATTTT.

The CDR3 coding sequence is TGCAGTGCTAGGGGGGGCTCCCACGGGGGTTCACCCCTCCACTTT. It yields the protein CSARGGSHGGSPLHF. The rearrangement joins TRBV20-1 to TRBJ1-6; tentative D call: TRBD1 (6 bases). Between the trimmed V and J ends, which lost 3 bases and 9 bases, there was a span of 18 bases. In germline, CDR1 is DFQATT, CDR2 SNEGSKA (reference sequence). This CDR3 contains 15 residues.

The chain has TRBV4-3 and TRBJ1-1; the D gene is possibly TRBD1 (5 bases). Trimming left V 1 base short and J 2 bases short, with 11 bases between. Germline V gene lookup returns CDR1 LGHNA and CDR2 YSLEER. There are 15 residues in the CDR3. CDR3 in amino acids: CASSQGSGDNTEAFF. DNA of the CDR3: TGCGCCAGCAGCCAAGGGTCGGGGGATAACACTGAAGCTTTCTTT.

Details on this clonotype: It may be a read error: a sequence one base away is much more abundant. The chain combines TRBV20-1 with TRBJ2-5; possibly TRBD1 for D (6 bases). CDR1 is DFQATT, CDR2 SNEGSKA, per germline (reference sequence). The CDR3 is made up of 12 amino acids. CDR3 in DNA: TGCACTGCCATGACAGGACAAGAGACCCAGTACTTC. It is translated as CTAMTGQETQYF.

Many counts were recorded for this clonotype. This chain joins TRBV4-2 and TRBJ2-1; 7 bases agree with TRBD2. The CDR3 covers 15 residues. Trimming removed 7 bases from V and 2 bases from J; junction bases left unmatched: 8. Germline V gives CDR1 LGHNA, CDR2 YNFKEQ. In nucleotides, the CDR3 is TGTGCCAGCACGAGCGGGCGGGAGACCTACAATGAGCAGTTCTTC. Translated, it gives CASTSGRETYNEQFF.

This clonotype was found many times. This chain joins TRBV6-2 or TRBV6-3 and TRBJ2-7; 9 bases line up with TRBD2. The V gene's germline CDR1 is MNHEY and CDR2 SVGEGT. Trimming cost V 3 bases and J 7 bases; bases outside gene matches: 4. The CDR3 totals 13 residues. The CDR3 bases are TGTGCCAGCAGTTATAGCCTAGCGGGAGAGCAGTACTTC. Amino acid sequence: CASSYSLAGEQYF.

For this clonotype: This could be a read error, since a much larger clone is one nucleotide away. In DNA form, the CDR3 reads TGTGCCAGCAGCTTAAACCTGAACACTGGAGCTTTCTTT. Protein product: CASSLNLNTGAFF. The chain employs TRBV7-2 and TRBJ1-1; no reliable D call. Germline values: CDR1 SGHTA, CDR2 FQGNSA. The CDR3 is made up of 13 amino acids.

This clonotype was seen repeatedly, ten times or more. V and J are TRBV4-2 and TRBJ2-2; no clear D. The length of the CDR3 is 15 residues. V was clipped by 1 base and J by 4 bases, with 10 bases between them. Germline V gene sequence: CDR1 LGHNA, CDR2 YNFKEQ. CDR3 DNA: TGTGCCAGCAGCCAAGTTAGAACGGTCACCGGGGAGCTGTTTTTT. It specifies CASSQVRTVTGELFF.

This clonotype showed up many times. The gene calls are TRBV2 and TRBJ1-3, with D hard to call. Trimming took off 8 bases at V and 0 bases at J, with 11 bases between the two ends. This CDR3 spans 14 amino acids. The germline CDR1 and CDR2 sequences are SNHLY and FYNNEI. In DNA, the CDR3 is TGTGCCAGCCGATGGACGGGCTCTGGAAACACCATATATTTT. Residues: CASRWTGSGNTIYF. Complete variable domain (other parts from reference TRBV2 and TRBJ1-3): EPEVTQTPSHQVTQMGQEVILRCVPISNHLYFYWYRQILGQKVEFLVSFYNNEISEKSEIFDDQFSVERPDGSNFTLKIRSTKLEDSAMYFCASRWTGSGNTIYFGEGSWLTVV.

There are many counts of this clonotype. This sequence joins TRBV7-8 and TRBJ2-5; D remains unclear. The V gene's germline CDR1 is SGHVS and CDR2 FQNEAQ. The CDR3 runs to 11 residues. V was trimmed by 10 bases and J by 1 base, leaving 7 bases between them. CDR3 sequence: CATVFQETQYF. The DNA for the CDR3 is TGTGCCACAGTGTTCCAAGAGACCCAGTACTTC.

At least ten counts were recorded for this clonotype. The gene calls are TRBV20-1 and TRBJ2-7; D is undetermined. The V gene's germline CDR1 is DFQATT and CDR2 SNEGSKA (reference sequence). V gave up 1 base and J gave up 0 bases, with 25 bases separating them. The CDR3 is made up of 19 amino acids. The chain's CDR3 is CSARAPGPPVGGSSYEQYF. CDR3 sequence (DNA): TGCAGTGCTAGAGCCCCTGGCCCCCCCGTCGGCGGAAGCTCCTACGAGCAGTACTTC.

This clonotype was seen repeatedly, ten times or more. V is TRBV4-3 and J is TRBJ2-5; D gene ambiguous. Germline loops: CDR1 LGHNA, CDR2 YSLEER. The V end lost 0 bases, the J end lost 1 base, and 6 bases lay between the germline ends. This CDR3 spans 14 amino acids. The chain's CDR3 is CASSQDRRQETQYF. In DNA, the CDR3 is TGCGCCAGCAGCCAAGACCGGCGCCAAGAGACCCAGTACTTC.

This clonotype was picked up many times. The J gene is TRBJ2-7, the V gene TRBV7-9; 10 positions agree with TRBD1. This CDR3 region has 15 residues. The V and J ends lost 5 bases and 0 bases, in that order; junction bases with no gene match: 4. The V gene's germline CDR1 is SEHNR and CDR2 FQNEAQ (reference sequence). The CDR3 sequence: CASSDRTGGSYEQYF. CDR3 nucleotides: TGTGCCAGCAGCGACAGGACAGGGGGCTCCTACGAGCAGTACTTC.

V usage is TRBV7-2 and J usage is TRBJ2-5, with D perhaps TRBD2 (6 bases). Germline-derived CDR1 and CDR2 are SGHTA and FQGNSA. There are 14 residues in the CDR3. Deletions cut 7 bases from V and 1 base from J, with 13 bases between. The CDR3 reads CASTEGSVQETQYF. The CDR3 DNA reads TGTGCCAGCACGGAGGGTAGCGTCCAAGAGACCCAGTACTTC.

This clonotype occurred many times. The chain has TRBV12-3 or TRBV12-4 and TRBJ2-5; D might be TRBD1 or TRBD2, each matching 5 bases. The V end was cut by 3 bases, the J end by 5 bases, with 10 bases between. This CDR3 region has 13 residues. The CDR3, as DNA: TGTGCCAGCAGTTTTGGTGGGACGGAGACCCAGTACTTC. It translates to CASSFGGTETQYF.